This TCR beta chain appears in the sequencing data of a study of blood T cells in healthy people across ages. Regarding the study as a whole: The study found more naive CD4+ cells and higher diversity in long-lived than aged donors.

Per-sample PBMC isolation yielded at least 6 million cells. PCR was performed a second time for about 6 to 12 cycles using a sample-barcoded 5' primer and a J-beta primer mix. TCRdb ran MiXCR on the 5' RACE reads and lists one entry per CDR3 protein. The repertoire holds some 640,000 distinct CDR3 sequences, with around 31% as singletons. Germline V gene sequence: CDR1 LGHNA, CDR2 YNFKEQ. The CDR3 covers 18 residues. Trimming took 0 bases from V and 0 from J, leaving 17 bases between them. For this clonotype: The antigen is unknown.

Material: blood. The genes are TRBV4-2 and TRBJ2-5; possibly TRBD2 for D (5 bases). This TCR was recovered from a woman of 80 years or more in good health. In DNA, the CDR3 is TGTGCCAGCAGCCAAGAGGACTTTTTTCGCCGAGACCAAGAGACCCAGTACTTC. This gives the protein CASSQEDFFRRDQETQYF.